This entry concerns a single TCR beta chain. The clone's antigen remains unknown. One base away there is no much larger clone; base qualities are not given. TCR beta libraries were generated from genomic DNA with the immunoSEQ kit, following the manufacturer's recommendations. To prepare the libraries, a first multiplex PCR with proprietary primers was run, followed by a second PCR that added unique barcodes, and a bead cleanup was done after each round. Each sample batch included a kit-provided positive control reaction and a negative control reaction. The final libraries were assessed on an Agilent 4200 TapeStation D1000 ScreenTape, pooled by volume, and quantified by qPCR. An Illumina NextSeq500 fitted with a MidOutput 150-cycle cartridge performed the sequencing, running 156 Read1 cycles and 15 Index1 cycles with the kit's custom primers. The pooled library was loaded at 0.8 to 1 pM with a roughly 20% PhiX control spike-in. Regarding the original processing steps: Vendor-processed data were analyzed in R, with a clonotype defined as all T cells sharing the same CDR3 nucleotide sequence. In the clone abundance analyses, frequencies were normalized to the 10,000 most abundant clones in each sample. Public T cell clones, which averaged fewer than five per sample, were removed prior to analysis. Tumor-enriched and baseline blood-enriched clonotypes were defined by at least a 32-fold difference in abundance between compartments. A beta-binomial differential abundance model was used to identify clonotypes that were expanded or contracted between blood time points. The Baroni-Urbani and Buser coefficient was used to measure tumor-blood repertoire similarity, and groups were compared with two-tailed Wilcoxon tests in R. Held by TCRdb, this immuneACCESS table contains in-frame sequences only and omits some clones. Under half of the omission traces to an unresolved V gene where checked; the cause of the rest is unknown. V, J and clone size are those of that table, while D and trimming were read from the DNA. The sample table lists about 83,000 clones, 75% to 90% of them with a count of one. Roughly 2.2% of the sample is held by the ten biggest clonotypes.

The CDR3 goes from the cysteine to the phenylalanine over 12 residues. The retained sequence is limited to the CDR3, 36 bases, with the frame set at the first base. CDR1 SEHNR and CDR2 FQNEAQ were looked up in the germline V gene (reference sequence). The germline ends are 7 bases apart after V is trimmed by 1 base and J by 6 bases. This sample was taken from a study of radiation and T cells in renal cell carcinoma (dated by TCRdb to about 2020). For the study in its entirety: TCR beta sequencing covered some 55 samples in total, comprising around 25 tumors and roughly 27 peripheral blood samples. The final blood draw took place at 4 weeks after radiation, the same time as nephrectomy. Across all 50 or so samples, 3.8 million or so unique CDR3 nucleotide sequences encoding 2 million to 3 million unique CDR3 amino acid sequences were identified. Summary of the overall study and its limitations: In blood, the top tumor clonotypes increased between baseline and 2 weeks post-radiation and then shrank by 4 weeks, which suggests that tumor-resident clones expanded only transiently. Tracking of blood repertoire dynamics stopped at less than five weeks after treatment, with no follow-up past that point. With a single-armed trial design, the study had no way to address how radiation dose or scheduling affects the TCR repertoire. No pretreatment tumor biopsies were available, so the baseline intratumoral presence of clonotypes could not be determined.

This sample's time point label indicates: blood 4 weeks post-SBRT, at nephrectomy. Reading the label with the study, this specimen's treatment or condition is: 15 Gy SBRT to primary tumor, nephrectomy 4 weeks later. The samples were obtained from a clinical trial, where primary renal cell carcinomas were treated with 15 Gy stereotactic body radiation therapy and then removed by nephrectomy 4 weeks afterward. To track tumor-enriched clonotypes, serial peripheral blood was sampled from radiation-treated patients at baseline and at 2 weeks and 4 weeks after SBRT. All patients had renal cell carcinoma with clear cell pathology. Genomic DNA for TCR sequencing was prepared using the QIAamp DNA Blood Mini Kit (Qiagen). The analyses included just those samples that passed every quality control check.

The V and J genes are TRBV7-9 and TRBJ2-7, with no confident D gene call. This TCR came from a woman aged 55-75 years with renal cell carcinoma. The sample consisted of blood, taken from a patient whose treatment included radiotherapy and nephrectomy. The DNA sequence is TGTGCCAGCAGCTTAGGTTTCAGCGAGCAGTACTTC. Its protein reads: CASSLGFSEQYF. With the rest looked up from the reference TRBV7-9 and TRBJ2-7 genes rather than sequenced, the full variable domain is DTGVSQNPRHKITKRGQNVTFRCDPISEHNRLYWYRQTLGQGPEFLTYFQNEAQLEKSRLLSDRFSAERPKGSFSTLEIQRTEQGDSAMYLCASSLGFSEQYFGPGTRLTVT.